The 27 T cell receptor beta chains given below trace back to one sample, sequenced in a study of response to subunit inactivated influenza vaccine. TCRdb re-derived calls from the RT-PCR reads in MiXCR, one entry per CDR3 protein. The table includes about 620,000 distinct CDR3 sequences, about an eighth detected once. The sample in question was PBMCs from blood, obtained on the day of vaccination. These receptors were collected from a man aged 50-60 years who received an inactivated influenza vaccine.

The CDR3 region is CASSQNSPAFGGRDGANVLTF. The CDR3 DNA sequence: TGCGCCAGCAGCCAAAATTCCCCAGCCTTCGGCGGCAGGGACGGGGCCAACGTCCTGACTTTC. The J gene is TRBJ2-6, the V gene TRBV4-1; D may correspond to TRBD1 or TRBD2 (5 bases each). The CDR3 has 21 residues. The germline V and J ends were trimmed by 2 bases and 4 bases, with 27 bases remaining between them. CDR1 and CDR2 (germline): MGHRA, YSYEKL.

This clonotype was counted at least ten times. This chain uses TRBV12-3 or TRBV12-4 with TRBJ2-5; TRBD1 aligns across 7 bases. Germline trimming cut 6 bases from V and 3 bases from J; bases unmatched to any gene: 4. The CDR3 covers 13 residues. The CDR3 sequence: CASRRGTEETQYF. DNA for the CDR3: TGTGCCAGCAGACGAGGGACAGAAGAGACCCAGTACTTC.

This clonotype came up many times. This chain joins TRBV7-2 and TRBJ1-5; D is ambiguous. Trimming left V 1 base short and J 6 bases short, with 7 bases between. Germline V gene lookup returns CDR1 SGHTA and CDR2 FQGNSA. CDR3 length equals 13 residues. The CDR3 DNA is TGTGCCAGCAGCTTAGGAACGGTTCAGCCCCAGCATTTT. Amino acids: CASSLGTVQPQHF.

This clonotype was seen at least ten times. The rearrangement uses TRBV18 and TRBJ2-3; 7 bases are a match to TRBD2. Germline V CDR1 and CDR2: KGHSH, LQKENI. CDR3 length: 15 residues. J was trimmed by 2 bases and V by 0 bases; bases with no gene match: 2. The CDR3 bases are TGTGCCAGCTCACCACCGGGAGGGGTCACAGATACGCAGTATTTT. Translated: CASSPPGGVTDTQYF.

This clonotype has just a few counts. The genes are TRBV7-2 and TRBJ2-2; tentatively, D is TRBD2 (6 bases). In germline, CDR1 is SGHTA, CDR2 FQGNSA. The CDR3 loop spans 16 amino acids. V was pared by 8 bases and J by 2 bases, with 18 bases between. CDR3 loop: CASPIRLGSNTGELFF. In DNA form, the CDR3 reads TGTGCCAGCCCCATACGGCTCGGGAGTAACACCGGGGAGCTGTTTTTT.

The chain uses TRBV7-2 and TRBJ2-1; TRBD1 agrees at 7 bases. CDR3 length: 13 amino acids. Per germline, CDR1 SGHTA and CDR2 FQGNSA. Trimming removed 5 bases from V and 10 bases from J; junction bases left unmatched: 8. As DNA, the CDR3 is TGTGCCAGCAGCCCAGACAGGGACCAGGAGCAGTTCTTC. The encoded protein is CASSPDRDQEQFF. The full variable domain, in which reference TRBV7-2 and TRBJ2-1 provide the parts outside the CDR3, is GAGVSQSPSNKVTEKGKDVELRCDPISGHTALYWYRQSLGQGLEFLIYFQGNSAPDKSGLPSDRFSAERTGGSVSTLTIQRTQQEDSAVYLCASSPDRDQEQFFGPGTRLTVL.

V usage is TRBV4-1 and J usage is TRBJ2-7; no clear D gene. CDR1 and CDR2 from the germline V gene are MGHRA and YSYEKL. V lost 0 bases to trimming and J lost 3 bases, with 15 bases between them. The CDR3 length is 16 residues. The CDR3 DNA is TGCGCCAGCAGCCAAGATCGGCCACTCGTAGACTACGAGCAGTACTTC. Translating gives CASSQDRPLVDYEQYF.

This clonotype was recorded a few times. The chain links TRBV30 to TRBJ2-5; no firm D call. The germline V gene has CDR1 GTSNPN and CDR2 SVGIG (reference sequence). V shed 0 bases and J shed 2 bases, with 10 bases lying between them. The CDR3 has 14 amino acids. CDR3 sequence reads: CAWSVGLRQETQYF. The CDR3 region has the DNA TGTGCCTGGAGTGTAGGTCTCAGGCAAGAGACCCAGTACTTC.

CDR3 DNA sequence: TGCAGTGCTAGAGTGGCTTACACCGGGGAGCTGTTTTTT. Encoded protein: CSARVAYTGELFF. The chain has TRBV20-1 and TRBJ2-2; D not certain. V lost 1 base and J lost 3, with 6 bases in between. From germline, CDR1 is DFQATT and CDR2 SNEGSKA (reference sequence). The CDR3 contains 13 residues.

This clonotype has only a few counts. This rearrangement joins TRBV29-1 to TRBJ2-4; a weak D match, TRBD1 (5 bases). The germline V gene encodes CDR1 SQVTM and CDR2 ANQGSEA. Trimming cost V 5 bases and J 2 bases, with 13 bases left between them. This CDR3 is 14 amino acids long. The CDR3 spells CSVTLQGTKNIQYF. The CDR3 nucleotides read TGCAGCGTTACTCTCCAGGGAACCAAAAACATTCAGTACTTC.

In this sample, this clonotype turned up a few times. The chain has TRBV7-8 and TRBJ1-5; no firm D call. Germline V gene data show CDR1 as SGHVS and CDR2 as FQNEAQ. This CDR3 region has 16 residues. With 4 bases removed from V and 0 bases from J, the gap between germline ends came to 13 bases. The CDR3 region has the DNA TGTGCCAGCAGCTCTTACGGCACAGTTAGCAATCAGCCCCAGCATTTT. Protein: CASSSYGTVSNQPQHF.

Ten or more counts support this clonotype. The gene calls are TRBV12-3 or TRBV12-4 and TRBJ2-5; D call uncertain. V lost 5 bases, J lost 2 bases, and 12 bases lay in between. The CDR3 has 14 residues. The CDR3 loop reads CASSPFSLQETQYF. In DNA form, the CDR3 reads TGTGCCAGCAGTCCCTTTTCCCTTCAAGAGACCCAGTACTTC.

This clonotype was seen more than once but under ten times. The chain recombines TRBV29-1 with TRBJ2-3, with 11 bases fitting TRBD2. V dropped 5 bases and J dropped 2; count of bases not matched to a gene: 12. Germline-derived CDR1 and CDR2 are SQVTM and ANQGSEA. The CDR3 runs 17 residues. Here the CDR3 reads CSVFLLAGGTNTDTQYF. CDR3 coding DNA: TGCAGCGTTTTTCTTCTAGCGGGGGGAACCAACACAGATACGCAGTATTTT.

This chain uses TRBV25-1 with TRBJ2-1, with D hard to call. The CDR3 covers 13 residues. CDR1 and CDR2 (germline): MGHDK, SYGVNS. The germline V and J ends were trimmed by 3 bases and 9 bases, with 12 bases remaining between them. The CDR3 DNA is TGTGCCAGCAGTGATCAGGTAGTGCCTGAGCAGTTCTTC. Its protein product is CASSDQVVPEQFF.

J is TRBJ2-2 and V is TRBV6-2 or TRBV6-3; D is possibly TRBD2 (5 bases). V shed 5 bases and J shed 7 bases, with 11 bases lying between them. Germline CDR1 is MNHEY and CDR2 is SVGEGT. This CDR3 is 13 amino acids long. The CDR3 nucleotides are TGTGCCAGCAGTCAACTCCGGGGCGGGGAGCTGTTTTTT. Encoded protein: CASSQLRGGELFF.

This clonotype was picked up a small number of times. The chain combines TRBV7-9 with TRBJ2-7; TRBD1 is a possible D gene (6 bases). Germline CDR1 SEHNR, CDR2 FQNEAQ (reference sequence). The CDR3 sequence is 14 residues long. V was shortened by 6 bases and J by 0 bases, with 12 bases between the two germline ends. In nucleotides, the CDR3 is TGTGCCAGCAGGTCGGACAGTAGCTCCTACGAGCAGTACTTC. As protein: CASRSDSSSYEQYF.

The chain is built from TRBV5-1 and TRBJ1-1; 9 positions agree with TRBD1. Looked up from germline, CDR1 is SGHRS and CDR2 is YFSETQ. The V segment lost 3 bases and the J segment 6 bases; nucleotides outside the gene matches: 3. The CDR3 runs to 13 residues. The CDR3 here is CASSSQGASEAFF. The CDR3 DNA reads as TGCGCCAGCAGCTCACAGGGGGCCTCTGAAGCTTTCTTT.

This clonotype has just a few counts. The V and J genes are TRBV12-3 or TRBV12-4 and TRBJ2-3, with a tentative D call TRBD2 (6 bases). The V end lost 6 bases, the J end lost 7 bases, and 14 bases lay between the germline ends. The length of the CDR3 is 13 residues. The CDR3 loop reads CASSRRTTNTQYF. The CDR3 DNA follows: TGTGCCAGCAGCCGAAGGACTACTAATACGCAGTATTTT.

The rearrangement links TRBV2 to TRBJ1-2; D not certain. Trimming cost V 6 bases and J 7 bases, with 15 bases left between them. The CDR3 spans 13 residues. The V gene's germline CDR1 is SNHLY and CDR2 FYNNEI. CDR3 in amino acids: CASRISSAGGYTF. CDR3 in DNA: TGTGCCAGCAGGATAAGTTCAGCGGGTGGCTACACCTTC.

This clonotype was seen more than once but under ten times. The chain has TRBV5-1 and TRBJ2-2; 11 nucleotides align to TRBD1. CDR1 and CDR2 from the germline V gene are SGHRS and YFSETQ. Unmatched junction bases numbered 6, after V lost 3 bases and J lost 8 bases. CDR3 length: 15 amino acids. CDR3 nucleotides: TGCGCCAGCAGCTACGGACAGGGGGCGTCTGGGGAGCTGTTTTTT. This gives the protein CASSYGQGASGELFF.

Only a few counts were recorded for this clonotype. The chain is built from TRBV19 and TRBJ2-1; possibly TRBD2 for D (7 bases). The length of the CDR3 is 15 residues. Germline CDR1 reads LNHDA; CDR2 reads SQIVND (reference sequence). V was pared by 7 bases and J by 0 bases, with 13 bases between. DNA of the CDR3: TGTGCCAGTAAAGGGGGGGGATCCTCCTACAATGAGCAGTTCTTC. Amino acids: CASKGGGSSYNEQFF.

This clonotype was detected many times. The J gene is TRBJ2-5, the V gene TRBV5-1; the match to TRBD2 covers 10 bases. The V and J ends lost 4 bases and 2 bases, in that order; junction bases with no gene match: 14. This CDR3 comprises 18 residues. Per the germline V gene, CDR1 is SGHRS and CDR2 is YFSETQ. Here the CDR3 DNA reads TGCGCCAGCAGCCCCGGTACCCTAGCGGGGGTGAATCAAGAGACCCAGTACTTC. The encoded protein is CASSPGTLAGVNQETQYF.

The table lists this clonotype with a few counts. The rearrangement uses TRBV18 and TRBJ2-1; the match to TRBD2 covers 7 bases. The germline V gene has CDR1 KGHSH and CDR2 LQKENI. The CDR3 totals 14 residues. After removal of 2 bases from V and 8 bases from J, the junction contained 6 bases not matched to a gene. CDR3 sequence: CASSPGSGRDEQFF. In DNA, the CDR3 is TGTGCCAGCTCACCAGGTTCGGGGAGGGATGAGCAGTTCTTC.

The V and J genes are TRBV12-3 or TRBV12-4 and TRBJ1-2; no clear D. With 8 bases removed from V and 1 base from J, the gap between germline ends came to 11 bases. CDR3 length: 13 amino acids. CDR3 protein: CASGRDHNYGYTF. The DNA of the CDR3 is TGTGCCAGCGGGCGAGACCATAACTATGGCTACACCTTC.

This clonotype has a handful of counts. The V and J genes are TRBV7-9 and TRBJ2-2, with D perhaps matching TRBD2 (5 bases). The CDR3 loop spans 16 amino acids. V lost 5 bases, J lost 7 bases, and 20 bases lay in between. Germline lookup yields CDR1 SEHNR and CDR2 FQNEAQ (reference sequence). In DNA, the CDR3 is TGTGCCAGCAGCCCTCGGGATCGGGCATTGGTCGGGGAGCTGTTTTTT. Protein product: CASSPRDRALVGELFF.

This clonotype turned up a few times. The V gene is TRBV7-2, the J gene TRBJ2-5; 7 bases map to TRBD2. The germline CDR1 and CDR2 sequences are SGHTA and FQGNSA. The CDR3 contains 15 residues. With V trimmed by 2 bases and J by 5 bases, 8 bases remained unmatched. Here the CDR3 reads CASSLQAGPQETQYF. The CDR3 nucleotides read TGTGCCAGCAGCTTACAAGCGGGACCCCAGGAGACCCAGTACTTC.

The chain's CDR3 is CASRGTPRTETQYF. CDR3 coding DNA: TGTGCCAGCAGAGGGACACCCAGGACGGAGACCCAGTACTTC. The V and J genes are TRBV6-1 and TRBJ2-5, with D possibly being TRBD1 (6 bases). This CDR3 is built from 14 residues. The V gene lost 6 bases and the J gene lost 5 bases, with 16 bases spanning the gap. The germline CDR1 and CDR2 sequences are MNHNS and SASEGT.